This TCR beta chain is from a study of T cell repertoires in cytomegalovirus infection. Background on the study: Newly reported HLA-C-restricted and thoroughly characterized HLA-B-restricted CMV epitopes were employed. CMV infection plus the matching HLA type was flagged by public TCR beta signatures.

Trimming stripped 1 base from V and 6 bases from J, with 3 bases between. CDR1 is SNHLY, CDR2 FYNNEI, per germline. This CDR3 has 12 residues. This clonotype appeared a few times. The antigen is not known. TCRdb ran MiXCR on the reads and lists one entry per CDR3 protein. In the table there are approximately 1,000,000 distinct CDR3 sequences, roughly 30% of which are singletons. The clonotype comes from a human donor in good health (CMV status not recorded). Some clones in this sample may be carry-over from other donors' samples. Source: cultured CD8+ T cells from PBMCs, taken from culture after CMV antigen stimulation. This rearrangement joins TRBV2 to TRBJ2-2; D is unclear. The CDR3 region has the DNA TGTGCCAGCAGTGAAGGGGCCGGGGAGCTGTTTTTT. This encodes CASSEGAGELFF.